The rows below give T cell receptor beta chains drawn from one sample of a study of blood T cell repertoires in COVID-19. The repertoire was sequenced with immunoSEQ multiplex PCR; TCRdb's copy has only in-frame clones and lacks some. The sample holds under 150,000 clones, over 70% seen once. Sequencing was done on a sample of peripheral blood. These receptors were taken from a man older than 75 with active or convalescent COVID-19. Each CDR3 is given with its conserved first and last residue. The D gene is left open where the match is weak. The size field is filled for only some rows; it gives once, few, many or a size class.

d_call clone_size cdr3_length j_call v_call cdr3_aa cdr3_nt
NA NA 13 TRBJ2-7 TRBV28 CASTTESSYEQYF TGTGCCAGCACCACAGAGAGCTCCTACGAGCAGTACTTC
NA NA 12 TRBJ1-2 TRBV30 CAWSWQAYGYTF TGTGCCTGGAGTTGGCAGGCCTATGGCTACACCTTC
TRBD2 NA 17 TRBJ2-1 TRBV5-4 CASTKTSGVSSYNEQFF TGTGCCAGCACCAAGACTAGCGGAGTAAGCTCCTACAATGAGCAGTTCTTC
TRBD1 NA 15 TRBJ2-7 TRBV7-2 CASSQGQGGTYEQYF TGTGCCAGCAGCCAGGGACAGGGTGGAACCTACGAGCAGTACTTC
NA once 16 TRBJ2-1 TRBV6-2/TRBV6-3 CASSYSLGTKVNEQFF TGTGCCAGCAGTTACTCCCTAGGTACGAAAGTCAATGAGCAGTTCTTC
NA few 13 TRBJ1-1 TRBV7-3 CASSSQGSTEAFF TGTGCCAGCAGCAGCCAGGGGAGCACTGAAGCTTTCTTT
NA NA 17 TRBJ2-3 TRBV5-1 CASSLFGNSEGTDTQYF TGCGCCAGCAGCTTGTTTGGTAATAGCGAAGGCACAGATACGCAGTATTTT
TRBD2 NA 16 TRBJ2-4 TRBV2 CASSEIAGGPRNIQYF TGTGCCAGCAGTGAGATAGCGGGGGGGCCCCGGAACATTCAGTACTTC
NA NA 19 TRBJ2-5 TRBV21-1 CASSDRPGLAGGTQETQYF TGTGCCAGCAGCGACCGGCCGGGCCTAGCGGGGGGCACTCAAGAGACCCAGTACTTC
TRBD1 NA 16 TRBJ1-5 TRBV6-2/TRBV6-3 CASSYTPGQGEQPQHF TGTGCCAGCAGTTACACGCCGGGACAGGGCGAACAGCCCCAGCATTTT
TRBD1 NA 13 TRBJ1-2 TRBV19 CASSVQGVQGYTF TGTGCCAGTAGTGTACAGGGGGTTCAAGGCTACACCTTC